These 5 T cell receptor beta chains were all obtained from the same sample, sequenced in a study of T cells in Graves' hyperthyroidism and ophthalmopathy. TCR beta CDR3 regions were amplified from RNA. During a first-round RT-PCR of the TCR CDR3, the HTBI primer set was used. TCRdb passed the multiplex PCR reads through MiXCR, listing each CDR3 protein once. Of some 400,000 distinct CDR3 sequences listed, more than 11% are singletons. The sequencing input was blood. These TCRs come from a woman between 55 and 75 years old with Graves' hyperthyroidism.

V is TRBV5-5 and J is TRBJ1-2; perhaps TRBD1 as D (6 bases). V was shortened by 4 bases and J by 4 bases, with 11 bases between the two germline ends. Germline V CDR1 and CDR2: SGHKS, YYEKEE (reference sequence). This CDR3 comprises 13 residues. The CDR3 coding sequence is TGTGCCAGCAGCGGGGGCCTCGTCTATGGCTACACCTTC. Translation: CASSGGLVYGYTF.

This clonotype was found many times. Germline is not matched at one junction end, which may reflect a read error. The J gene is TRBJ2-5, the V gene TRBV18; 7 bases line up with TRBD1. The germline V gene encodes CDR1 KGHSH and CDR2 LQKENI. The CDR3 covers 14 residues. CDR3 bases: TGCGCCAGCAGCCCACCGGGACAGCAAGAGACCCAGTACTTC. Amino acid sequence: CASSPPGQQETQYF.

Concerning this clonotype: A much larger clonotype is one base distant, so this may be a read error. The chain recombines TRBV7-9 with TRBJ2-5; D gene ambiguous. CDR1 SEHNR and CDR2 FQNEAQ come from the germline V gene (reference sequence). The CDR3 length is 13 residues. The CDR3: CSSSLGQKETQYF. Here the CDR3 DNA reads TGTTCCAGCAGCTTAGGGCAGAAAGAGACCCAGTACTTC.

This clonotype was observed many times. CDR3 in amino acids: CATSDHGRSTGELFF. DNA of the CDR3: TGTGCCACCAGTGATCACGGCAGATCAACCGGGGAGCTGTTTTTT. The V and J genes are TRBV24-1 and TRBJ2-2, with D uncertain. Germline values: CDR1 KGHDR, CDR2 SFDVKD. This CDR3 has 15 residues. The V and J ends lost 3 bases and 5 bases respectively, with 12 bases between them.

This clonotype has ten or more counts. CDR3 sequence reads: CASSWTGANTGELFF. In DNA, the CDR3 is TGCGCCAGCAGCTGGACAGGGGCGAACACCGGGGAGCTGTTTTTT. The chain links TRBV5-1 to TRBJ2-2; TRBD1 matches at 9 bases. The CDR3 length is 15 residues. Trimming at V came to 3 bases and at J to 0 bases, leaving 0 bases not matched to a gene. In germline, CDR1 is SGHRS, CDR2 YFSETQ.